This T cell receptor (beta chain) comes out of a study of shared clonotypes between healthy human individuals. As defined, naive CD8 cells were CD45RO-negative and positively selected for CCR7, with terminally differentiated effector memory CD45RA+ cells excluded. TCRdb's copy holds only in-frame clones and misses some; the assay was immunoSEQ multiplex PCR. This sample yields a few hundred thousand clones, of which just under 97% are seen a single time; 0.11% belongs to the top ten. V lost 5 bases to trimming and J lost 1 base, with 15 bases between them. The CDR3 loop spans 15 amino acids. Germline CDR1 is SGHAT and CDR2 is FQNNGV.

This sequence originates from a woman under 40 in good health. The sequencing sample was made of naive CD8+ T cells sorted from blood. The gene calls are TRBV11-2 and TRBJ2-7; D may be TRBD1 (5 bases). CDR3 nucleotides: TGTGCCAGCAGCCGTTCCGTGGACACTTCCTACGAGCAGTACTTC. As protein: CASSRSVDTSYEQYF.